This paragraph covers one TCR beta chain sequence. Germline CDR1 is SQVTM and CDR2 is ANQGSEA. This CDR3 has 12 residues. The trim removed 2 bases at V and 11 bases at J, leaving 4 bases unmatched. TCRdb keeps only in-frame clones here, not all; method: immunoSEQ multiplex PCR. The table shows roughly 170,000 clones, with around 93% occurring only once. The data were obtained in a study of control samples from healthy donors and cancer patients. The chain has TRBV29-1 and TRBJ2-1, with 9 bases that match TRBD1. The sequencing sample was made of blood. This sequence was found in a young man in good health. CDR3 region: CSVESGQGQQFF. The CDR3 region has the DNA TGCAGCGTTGAATCGGGACAGGGCCAGCAGTTCTTC.